The rows below give T cell receptor beta chains drawn from one sample of a study of shared T cell receptors in the human thymus. Measured with immunoSEQ multiplex PCR; TCRdb has only the in-frame clones, and not every one. Here the sample spans under 700,000 clones, more than 75% being singletons. The same data also went into a second study, on human thymus T cells.

Sequencing was done on a sample of thymocytes. The origin of the receptors is a boy less than two years old with a congenital heart defect. Both conserved end residues are part of each CDR3. A D gene is named only where the DNA matches it firmly.

CDR3 protein: CASSNRTDSAQHF
D gene: NA
J gene: TRBJ1-5
V gene: TRBV7-6
CDR3 length: 13

CDR3 protein: CAWSFGASRNTEAFF
D gene: NA
J gene: TRBJ1-1
V gene: TRBV30
CDR3 length: 15

CDR3 protein: CASSSRTGFFMNTEAFF
D gene: TRBD1
J gene: TRBJ1-1
V gene: TRBV5-1
CDR3 length: 17

CDR3 protein: CASSGLAGVGWGFF
D gene: TRBD2
J gene: TRBJ2-1
V gene: TRBV7-2
CDR3 length: 14

CDR3 protein: CASRDSYEQYF
D gene: NA
J gene: TRBJ2-7
V gene: TRBV10-2
CDR3 length: 11

CDR3 protein: CASSQVTHPPGLLYTGELFF
D gene: NA
J gene: TRBJ2-2
V gene: TRBV14
CDR3 length: 20

CDR3 protein: CSGAGKAYNEQFF
D gene: TRBD2
J gene: TRBJ2-1
V gene: TRBV29-1
CDR3 length: 13

CDR3 protein: CASSRGQGDYGYTF
D gene: TRBD1
J gene: TRBJ1-2
V gene: TRBV6-5
CDR3 length: 14

CDR3 protein: CAISQGGTSGERGEQYF
D gene: TRBD2
J gene: TRBJ2-7
V gene: TRBV10-3
CDR3 length: 17

CDR3 protein: CASSVGGDNEKLFF
D gene: NA
J gene: TRBJ1-4
V gene: TRBV9
CDR3 length: 14

CDR3 protein: CAISEPGGGRVNEQFF
D gene: TRBD2
J gene: TRBJ2-1
V gene: TRBV10-3
CDR3 length: 16

CDR3 protein: CASSQVTSRGYNEQFF
D gene: TRBD1
J gene: TRBJ2-1
V gene: TRBV4-3
CDR3 length: 16

CDR3 protein: CASTAGAAAGNIQYF
D gene: NA
J gene: TRBJ2-4
V gene: TRBV4-1
CDR3 length: 15

CDR3 protein: CASSQKWVGAETQYF
D gene: NA
J gene: NA
V gene: TRBV6-5
CDR3 length: 15

CDR3 protein: CAISENQGATNYGYTF
D gene: TRBD1
J gene: TRBJ1-2
V gene: TRBV10-3
CDR3 length: 16

CDR3 protein: CASSQGGQREEPYNEQFF
D gene: TRBD2
J gene: TRBJ2-1
V gene: TRBV4-2
CDR3 length: 18

CDR3 protein: CATSSPGLGSYEQYF
D gene: NA
J gene: TRBJ2-7
V gene: TRBV15
CDR3 length: 15

CDR3 protein: CASSEIKPQGISGNQPQHF
D gene: NA
J gene: TRBJ1-5
V gene: TRBV10-2
CDR3 length: 19

CDR3 protein: CSVESWGGRAFYNEQFF
D gene: TRBD2
J gene: TRBJ2-1
V gene: TRBV29-1
CDR3 length: 17

CDR3 protein: CASSFGRVAGENEQFF
D gene: TRBD2
J gene: TRBJ2-1
V gene: TRBV5-1
CDR3 length: 16

CDR3 protein: CASNVRGMNTEAFF
D gene: NA
J gene: TRBJ1-1
V gene: TRBV27
CDR3 length: 14

CDR3 protein: CASRQPGQRTDTQYF
D gene: TRBD1
J gene: TRBJ2-3
V gene: TRBV5-1
CDR3 length: 15

CDR3 protein: CASRETPQETQYF
D gene: NA
J gene: TRBJ2-5
V gene: TRBV28
CDR3 length: 13

CDR3 protein: CASSFVGAGTEAFF
D gene: NA
J gene: TRBJ1-1
V gene: TRBV5-1
CDR3 length: 14

CDR3 protein: CASSETGQGRRDHEQYF
D gene: NA
J gene: TRBJ2-7
V gene: TRBV28
CDR3 length: 17

CDR3 protein: CASSQNRVPSRYEQYF
D gene: NA
J gene: TRBJ2-7
V gene: TRBV7-8
CDR3 length: 16

CDR3 protein: CASSSFAGTGEAYEQYF
D gene: NA
J gene: TRBJ2-7
V gene: TRBV5-6
CDR3 length: 17

CDR3 protein: CSVEGRLNTEAFF
D gene: NA
J gene: TRBJ1-1
V gene: TRBV29-1
CDR3 length: 13

CDR3 protein: CASSPPPGLPTEQFF
D gene: NA
J gene: TRBJ2-1
V gene: TRBV27
CDR3 length: 15

CDR3 protein: CASSHTAYRYQPQHF
D gene: NA
J gene: TRBJ1-5
V gene: TRBV4-1
CDR3 length: 15

CDR3 protein: CASSQDDRTTPTANTGELFF
D gene: NA
J gene: TRBJ2-2
V gene: TRBV14
CDR3 length: 20

CDR3 protein: CASSHPQGIGSGNTIYF
D gene: TRBD1
J gene: TRBJ1-3
V gene: TRBV4-1
CDR3 length: 17

CDR3 protein: CSVGGRTNTEAFF
D gene: NA
J gene: TRBJ1-1
V gene: TRBV29-1
CDR3 length: 13

CDR3 protein: CASSPLPLAGGPGLSTDTQYF
D gene: TRBD2
J gene: TRBJ2-3
V gene: TRBV7-6
CDR3 length: 21

CDR3 protein: CASSFFAGLAGATDTQYF
D gene: TRBD2
J gene: TRBJ2-3
V gene: TRBV11-2
CDR3 length: 18

CDR3 protein: CASSPPPLAAQETQYF
D gene: TRBD2
J gene: TRBJ2-5
V gene: TRBV7-4
CDR3 length: 16

CDR3 protein: CASSSDRVRETQYF
D gene: NA
J gene: TRBJ2-5
V gene: TRBV7-4
CDR3 length: 14

CDR3 protein: CASSRRTGESGYTF
D gene: TRBD1
J gene: TRBJ1-2
V gene: TRBV4-1
CDR3 length: 14

CDR3 protein: CASSVVPWGELDTQYF
D gene: NA
J gene: TRBJ2-3
V gene: TRBV9
CDR3 length: 16

CDR3 protein: CASSAPLTKAGNQPQHF
D gene: NA
J gene: TRBJ1-5
V gene: TRBV6-1
CDR3 length: 17

CDR3 protein: CASSLEMGPRNTGELFF
D gene: NA
J gene: TRBJ2-2
V gene: TRBV7-9
CDR3 length: 17

CDR3 protein: CASSLAASGGYEQYF
D gene: TRBD2
J gene: TRBJ2-7
V gene: TRBV7-2
CDR3 length: 15

CDR3 protein: CASSFRTGGGGYEQYF
D gene: TRBD1
J gene: TRBJ2-7
V gene: TRBV28
CDR3 length: 16

CDR3 protein: CASSLASKETQYF
D gene: NA
J gene: TRBJ2-3
V gene: TRBV5-8
CDR3 length: 13

CDR3 protein: CASSPDRVVAKNIQYF
D gene: TRBD1
J gene: TRBJ2-4
V gene: TRBV18
CDR3 length: 16

CDR3 protein: CASSESGTDTQYF
D gene: NA
J gene: TRBJ2-3
V gene: TRBV10-1
CDR3 length: 13

CDR3 protein: CASSPCTGERAGGEQYF
D gene: TRBD2
J gene: TRBJ2-7
V gene: TRBV27
CDR3 length: 17

CDR3 protein: CATRPGLEPYEQYF
D gene: NA
J gene: TRBJ2-7
V gene: TRBV15
CDR3 length: 14

CDR3 protein: CASSLEGTPSFGTQYF
D gene: NA
J gene: TRBJ2-3
V gene: TRBV7-9
CDR3 length: 16

CDR3 protein: CASSFARGSYEQYF
D gene: NA
J gene: TRBJ2-7
V gene: TRBV11-2
CDR3 length: 14

CDR3 protein: CASSQDCETGVNTGELFF
D gene: TRBD1
J gene: TRBJ2-2
V gene: TRBV4-2
CDR3 length: 18

CDR3 protein: CASKAAKRGEQFF
D gene: TRBD2
J gene: TRBJ2-1
V gene: TRBV28
CDR3 length: 13

CDR3 protein: CASSLSGVELPREKLFF
D gene: NA
J gene: TRBJ1-4
V gene: TRBV28
CDR3 length: 17